The 5 T cell receptor beta chains reported below all come from one sample, sequenced in a study of vaccination effects on CD4 cells after COVID-19. After expansion with viral peptide pools in the ViraFEST assay, antigen-specific CD4+ T cells were sequenced. Cells that had been cultured for about 10 days were the source of isolated CD4+ T cells. Neither prior SARS-CoV-2 infection nor positive nucleocapsid antibodies were present in the vaccine recipients. These TCRs' antigens remain unknown. Assay: immunoSEQ multiplex PCR; the TCRdb copy retains only in-frame clones and omits some. The sample includes about 20,000 clones, under 75% of them seen just once. The sequencing used CD4+ T cells from PBMCs cultured with HCoV-NL63 spike peptides, collected before COVID-19 vaccination. Receptors were obtained from a human donor who received a COVID-19 vaccine.

The V and J genes are TRBV18 and TRBJ1-1, with 9 bases fitting TRBD1. CDR3 length: 15 residues. Germline values: CDR1 KGHSH, CDR2 LQKENI. V trimming: 2 bases; J trimming: 5 bases; junction bases outside the gene matches: 6. DNA of the CDR3: TGTGCCAGCTCACCAAGGGGACAGGGAGGAACTGAAGCTTTCTTT. Its translation is CASSPRGQGGTEAFF.

This chain connects TRBV10-2 to TRBJ2-7, with D unresolved. Germline V lookup: CDR1 WSHSY, CDR2 SAAADI. The CDR3 totals 14 residues. The V end was cut by 1 base, the J end by 0 bases, with 7 bases between. CDR3 in amino acids: CASSELPGSYEQYF. Written as DNA, the CDR3 is TGCGCCAGCAGTGAGTTGCCGGGCTCCTACGAGCAGTACTTC.

The chain joins TRBV6-1 to TRBJ2-2; D is uncertain. Trimming shortened V by 2 bases and J by 4 bases, and 8 bases separated the two germline ends. Germline loops: CDR1 MNHNS, CDR2 SASEGT. There are 14 residues in the CDR3. The CDR3, as DNA: TGTGCCAGCAGTGAACAAAAGCGCACCGGGGAGCTGTTTTTT. Protein sequence: CASSEQKRTGELFF.

The chain combines TRBV7-2 with TRBJ2-7, with 9 bases fitting TRBD2. Germline CDR1 and CDR2: SGHTA and FQGNSA. With 4 bases clipped from V and 1 base from J, the junction kept 5 bases outside the gene matches. The CDR3 extends over 15 amino acids. DNA for the CDR3: TGTGCCAGCAGCTCTATAGCGGGAGTTTCCTACGAGCAGTACTTC. It encodes CASSSIAGVSYEQYF.

V and J are TRBV18 and TRBJ1-2; D not resolved. In germline, CDR1 is KGHSH, CDR2 LQKENI. This CDR3 comprises 13 residues. V lost 6 bases and J lost 4, with 12 bases in between. CDR3: CASSLDSIYGYTF. Here the CDR3 DNA reads TGTGCCAGCTCGCTGGACTCCATCTATGGCTACACCTTC.